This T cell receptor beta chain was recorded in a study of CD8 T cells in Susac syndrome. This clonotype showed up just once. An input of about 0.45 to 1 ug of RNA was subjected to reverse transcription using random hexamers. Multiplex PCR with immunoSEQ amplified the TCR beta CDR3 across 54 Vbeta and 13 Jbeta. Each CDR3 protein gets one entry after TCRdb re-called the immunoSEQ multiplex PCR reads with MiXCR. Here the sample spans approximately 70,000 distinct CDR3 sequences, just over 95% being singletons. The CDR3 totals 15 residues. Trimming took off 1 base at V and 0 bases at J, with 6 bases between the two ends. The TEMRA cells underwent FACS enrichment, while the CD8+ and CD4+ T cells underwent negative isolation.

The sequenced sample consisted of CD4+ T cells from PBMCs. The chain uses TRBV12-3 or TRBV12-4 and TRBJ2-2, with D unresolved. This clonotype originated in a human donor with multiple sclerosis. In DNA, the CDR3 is TGTGCCAGCAGTTTAGGACACCCGAACACCGGGGAGCTGTTTTTT. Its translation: CASSLGHPNTGELFF.